Listed here are 5 T cell receptor beta chains from one sample, sequenced in a study of T-cell reconstitution after alpha-beta-depleted transplantation in children. Researchers prepared the TCRbeta library using unique molecular identifiers, the study reports. MiXCR, applied by TCRdb to the PCR reads, yields one record per CDR3 protein. The repertoire holds about 420,000 distinct CDR3 sequences, with 11% as singletons. Sequencing was performed on PBMCs from the stem cell graft donor, taken from the stem cell graft. Receptors were obtained from a human donor who donated a stem cell graft to a child with acute myeloid leukemia.

This chain connects TRBV4-1 to TRBJ2-3, with D possibly TRBD1 on 6 matching bases. The ends were cut back, 0 bases at V and 5 bases at J, with 15 bases in the middle. This CDR3 is 16 amino acids long. CDR1 and CDR2 from the germline V gene are MGHRA and YSYEKL. The CDR3 region is CASSQDSDRSRDTQYF. CDR3 in DNA: TGCGCCAGCAGCCAAGATAGCGACAGGAGTCGAGATACGCAGTATTTT.

The CDR3 DNA sequence: TGTGCCAGCAGCGTAGCGCGAGGGGGCACTGAAGCTTTCTTT. Translated: CASSVARGGTEAFF. The V call is TRBV9, the J call TRBJ1-1; possibly TRBD1 for D (6 bases). CDR3 length equals 14 residues. Per the germline V gene, CDR1 is SGDLS and CDR2 is YYNGEE. V lost 0 bases and J lost 4, with 10 bases in between.

J is TRBJ2-7 and V is TRBV6-2 or TRBV6-3; possibly TRBD1 for D (6 bases). The CDR3 has 14 amino acids. Trimming took off 7 bases at V and 3 bases at J, with 16 bases between the two ends. Germline V lookup: CDR1 MNHEY, CDR2 SVGEGT. CDR3 residues: CASNEQGALYEQYF. As DNA, the CDR3 is TGTGCCAGCAACGAACAGGGCGCTCTCTACGAGCAGTACTTC.

The rearrangement uses TRBV5-1 and TRBJ1-6; D gene uncertain. Per germline, CDR1 SGHRS and CDR2 YFSETQ. CDR3 length: 16 residues. Trimming left V 0 bases short and J 0 bases short, with 7 bases between. DNA of the CDR3: TGCGCCAGCAGCTTGGATTTCAGCTCCTATAATTCACCCCTCCACTTT. It encodes CASSLDFSSYNSPLHF.

There are a few counts of this clonotype. This chain uses TRBV6-1 with TRBJ2-3, with D perhaps matching TRBD1 or TRBD2 (5 bases each). Trimming took 7 bases from V and 6 from J, leaving 17 bases between them. The germline V gene encodes CDR1 MNHNS and CDR2 SASEGT. The length of the CDR3 is 14 residues. The CDR3, as DNA: TGTGCCAGCACCCCGGGACCCAGATGGGATACGCAGTATTTT. Translating it yields CASTPGPRWDTQYF.